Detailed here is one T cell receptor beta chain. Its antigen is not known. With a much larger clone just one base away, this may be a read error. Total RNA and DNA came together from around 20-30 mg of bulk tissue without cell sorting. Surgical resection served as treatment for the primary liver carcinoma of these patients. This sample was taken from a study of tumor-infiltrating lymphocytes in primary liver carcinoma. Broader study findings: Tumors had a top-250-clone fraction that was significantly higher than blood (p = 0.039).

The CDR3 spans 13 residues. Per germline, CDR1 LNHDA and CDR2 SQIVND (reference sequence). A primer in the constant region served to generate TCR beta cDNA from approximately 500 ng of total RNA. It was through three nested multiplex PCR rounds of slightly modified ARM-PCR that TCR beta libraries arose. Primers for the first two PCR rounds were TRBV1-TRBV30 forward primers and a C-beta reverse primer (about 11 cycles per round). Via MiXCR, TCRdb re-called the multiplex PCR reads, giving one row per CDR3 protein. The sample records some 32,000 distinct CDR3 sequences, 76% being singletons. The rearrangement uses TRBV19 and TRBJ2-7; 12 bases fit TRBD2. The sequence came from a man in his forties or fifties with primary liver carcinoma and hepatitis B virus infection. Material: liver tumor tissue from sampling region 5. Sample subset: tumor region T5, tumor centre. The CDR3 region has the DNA TGTGTCACCGCGCCGACTAGCGGGAGCGAGCAGTACTTC. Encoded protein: CVTAPTSGSEQYF.